The 26 T cell receptor beta chains reported below all come from one sample, sequenced in a study of blood T cell repertoires in COVID-19. Sequencing was performed with immunoSEQ multiplex PCR; in TCRdb, only in-frame clones are kept and a portion is missing. The sample has about 88,000 clones; about 91% are singletons. The material sequenced was peripheral blood. These receptors were collected from a human donor with active COVID-19. The donor label of this sample is uncertain.

V gene TRBV4-1 combines with J gene TRBJ2-6; the match to TRBD1 covers 9 bases. The CDR3 is 14 residues long. V trimming: 3 bases; J trimming: 10 bases; junction bases outside the gene matches: 4. The germline gives CDR1 MGHRA, CDR2 YSYEKL. The CDR3 region has the DNA TGCGCCAGCAGCCATCCCGGACAGGGGAACGTCCTGACTTTC. Its protein product is CASSHPGQGNVLTF.

The V and J genes are TRBV5-6 and TRBJ2-2; 7 bases map to TRBD1. CDR1 and CDR2 (germline): SGHDT, YYEEEE. The CDR3 has 15 amino acids. The V segment lost 1 base and the J segment 5 bases; nucleotides outside the gene matches: 5. The CDR3 spells CASSLTGQRTGELFF. For the CDR3, the DNA is TGTGCCAGCAGCTTGACGGGACAGCGGACCGGGGAGCTGTTTTTT. The full variable domain, its missing parts supplied by reference TRBV5-6 and TRBJ2-2, is DAGVTQSPTHLIKTRGQQVTLRCSPKSGHDTVSWYQQALGQGPQFIFQYYEEEERQRGNFPDRFSGHQFPNYSSELNVNALLLGDSALYLCASSLTGQRTGELFFGEGSRLTVL.

The V gene is TRBV11-2, the J gene TRBJ2-3; D possibly corresponds to TRBD1 (5 bases). V was trimmed by 6 bases and J by 3 bases, leaving 7 bases between them. The CDR3 consists of 12 residues. The germline V gene encodes CDR1 SGHAT and CDR2 FQNNGV. The CDR3 DNA reads TGTGCCAGCAGTGGACAAACAGATACGCAGTATTTT. It encodes CASSGQTDTQYF.

This chain connects TRBV5-8 to TRBJ2-3; the D is unclear. CDR1 is SGHTS, CDR2 YDEGEE, per germline. The length of the CDR3 is 17 residues. Trimming took off 0 bases at V and 1 base at J, with 15 bases between the two ends. The DNA of the CDR3 is TGTGCCAGCAGCTTGGGACTTGTCGTCATCGGCACAGATACGCAGTATTTT. Translation gives CASSLGLVVIGTDTQYF. Filled out from reference TRBV5-8 and TRBJ2-3, the complete variable domain reads EAGVTQSPTHLIKTRGQQATLRCSPISGHTSVYWYQQALGLGLQFLLWYDEGEERNRGNFPPRFSGRQFPNYSSELNVNALELEDSALYLCASSLGLVVIGTDTQYFGPGTRLTVL.

The V gene is TRBV19, the J gene TRBJ1-5; 9 bases are a match to TRBD1. The CDR3 has 16 amino acids. V gave up 8 bases and J gave up 1 base; unmatched junction bases: 9. Germline V gives CDR1 LNHDA, CDR2 SQIVND (reference sequence). The DNA for the CDR3 is TGTGCCAGTGACCTAACAGGGGGCCTCAGCAATCAGCCCCAGCATTTT. Amino acids: CASDLTGGLSNQPQHF.

This chain joins TRBV27 and TRBJ1-1, with no clear D. The CDR3 has 14 amino acids. Per germline, CDR1 MNHEY and CDR2 SMNVEV (reference sequence). V lost 6 bases, J lost 4 bases, and 15 bases lay in between. CDR3 bases: TGTGCCAGCAGCTACTCCCCGTCTTCCACTGAAGCTTTCTTT. It yields the protein CASSYSPSSTEAFF.

This clone has just one count. The V gene is TRBV18, the J gene TRBJ1-3, with 7 bases identical to TRBD1. The CDR3 is made up of 16 amino acids. V shed 3 bases, J shed 4 bases, and the junction held 9 bases outside the gene matches. Germline CDR1 is KGHSH and CDR2 is LQKENI. The CDR3 loop reads CASSPSNRGGGNTIYF. CDR3 bases: TGTGCCAGCTCACCTTCGAACAGGGGAGGAGGAAACACCATATATTTT.

The chain joins TRBV5-1 to TRBJ1-4, with 8 bases matching TRBD1. V was clipped by 0 bases and J by 7 bases; unmatched bases: 5. Germline-derived CDR1 and CDR2 are SGHRS and YFSETQ. The CDR3 has 15 amino acids. DNA of the CDR3: TGCGCCAGCAGCTTGGGGGGGACAGGTGGTGAAAAACTGTTTTTT. Amino acids: CASSLGGTGGEKLFF.

This clone was seen a single time. The chain couples TRBV7-2 to TRBJ1-1; 7 bases line up with TRBD1. The CDR3 consists of 14 residues. Germline V gene sequence: CDR1 SGHTA, CDR2 FQGNSA. J gave up 6 bases and V 8 bases, and 12 bases lay outside the gene matches. The CDR3 loop is CASLFDRETPEAFF. As DNA, the CDR3 is TGTGCCAGCCTTTTTGACAGGGAGACCCCTGAAGCTTTCTTT.

V and J are TRBV7-9 and TRBJ2-3, with D tentatively TRBD1 (6 bases). This CDR3 is built from 17 residues. V shed 4 bases and J shed 0 bases, with 17 bases lying between them. Germline loops: CDR1 SEHNR, CDR2 FQNEAQ (reference sequence). CDR3 nucleotide sequence: TGTGCCAGCAGCTGGGTGCCAGGGGCTTTAAGCACAGATACGCAGTATTTT. It yields the protein CASSWVPGALSTDTQYF.

This clone is a singleton in its sample. V usage is TRBV27 and J usage is TRBJ2-1; D perhaps matches TRBD1 (6 bases). Germline V gives CDR1 MNHEY, CDR2 SMNVEV (reference sequence). The ends were cut back, 6 bases at V and 4 bases at J, with 13 bases in the middle. This CDR3 has 14 amino acids. CDR3 protein: CASRPTTGYNEQFF. CDR3 nucleotides: TGTGCCAGCAGACCAACAACAGGGTACAATGAGCAGTTCTTC.

The V call is TRBV28, the J call TRBJ2-7, with D maybe TRBD2 (7 bases). Trimming stripped 3 bases from V and 5 bases from J, with 17 bases between. This CDR3 is built from 15 residues. The germline gives CDR1 MDHEN, CDR2 SYDVKM. The CDR3 loop is CASSLAGASSHEQYF. The CDR3 coding sequence is TGTGCCAGCAGTTTGGCGGGGGCATCTTCCCACGAGCAGTACTTC.

The V gene is TRBV7-2, the J gene TRBJ1-2; D is unclear. CDR3 length: 12 residues. Trimming removed 5 bases at V and 7 bases at J, with 11 bases between. Germline lookup yields CDR1 SGHTA and CDR2 FQGNSA. The CDR3 reads CASSPATSGYTF. The CDR3 DNA reads as TGTGCCAGCAGCCCTGCGACATCTGGCTACACCTTC.

The J gene is TRBJ2-3, the V gene TRBV5-1; tentatively, D is TRBD1 (6 bases). V was pared by 1 base and J by 1 base, with 10 bases between. The V gene's germline CDR1 is SGHRS and CDR2 YFSETQ. CDR3 length: 15 amino acids. In DNA form, the CDR3 reads TGCGCCAGCAGCTTGCAACAGGGAGGCACAGATACGCAGTATTTT. This codes for CASSLQQGGTDTQYF.

V gene TRBV9 combines with J gene TRBJ2-2; TRBD2 matches at 16 bases. V was clipped by 4 bases and J by 5 bases; unmatched bases: 5. CDR1 SGDLS and CDR2 YYNGEE come from the germline V gene. The CDR3 contains 17 residues. This CDR3 reads CASSTGLAGGRTGELFF. The DNA of the CDR3 is TGTGCCAGCAGCACGGGACTAGCGGGGGGGCGAACCGGGGAGCTGTTTTTT.

This chain connects TRBV23-1 to TRBJ1-4, with TRBD1 identical over 8 bases. TRBV23-1 is placed among ORFs of uncertain function. J lost 8 bases, V lost 3 bases, and 20 bases had no gene match. The CDR3 runs to 19 residues. CDR3 residues: CASSHPSVGTGVLQEKLFF. In DNA, the CDR3 is TGCGCCAGCAGTCATCCGTCGGTCGGGACAGGCGTTTTACAGGAAAAACTGTTTTTT.

V usage is TRBV5-4 and J usage is TRBJ2-7; D is perhaps TRBD1 (7 bases). Trimming pared 4 bases from V and 4 bases from J, leaving 24 bases between. The CDR3 is 17 residues long. Per the germline V gene, CDR1 is SGHNT and CDR2 is YYREEE (reference sequence). Here the CDR3 reads CASSPGGTALRGYEQYF. Here the CDR3 DNA reads TGTGCCAGCAGCCCAGGGGGGACCGCCTTGAGAGGTTACGAGCAGTACTTC.

The chain couples TRBV5-6 to TRBJ2-3; TRBD1 matches at 12 bases. This CDR3 is built from 16 residues. CDR1 is SGHDT and CDR2 is YYEEEE in the germline V gene. The V segment lost 4 bases and the J segment 1 base; nucleotides outside the gene matches: 4. The CDR3 bases are TGTGCCAGCAGCCCGGGACAGGGGGCCCGCACAGATACGCAGTATTTT. Translating gives CASSPGQGARTDTQYF.

V and J are TRBV14 and TRBJ2-1; 9 bases align to TRBD2. CDR3 length equals 16 residues. V lost 1 base and J lost 5; bases outside the gene matches: 6. From germline, CDR1 is SGHDN and CDR2 FVKESK. The CDR3 DNA is TGTGCCAGCAGCCAAGCGCGGGGGGGCGGGCACAATGAGCAGTTCTTC. This encodes CASSQARGGGHNEQFF.

This sequence joins TRBV2 and TRBJ2-6; TRBD1 agrees at 10 bases. CDR3 length: 19 residues. Trimming took 4 bases from V and 4 from J; bases not matched to a gene: 13. The germline CDR1 and CDR2 sequences are SNHLY and FYNNEI. In nucleotides, the CDR3 is TGTGCCAGCAGTGGTGGTCTTGGGGACAGGGGTTCCGGGGCCAACGTCCTGACTTTC. Protein sequence: CASSGGLGDRGSGANVLTF.

This clone was seen a handful of times. The chain joins TRBV18 to TRBJ1-2; 8 bases fit TRBD1. The CDR3 is made up of 13 amino acids. Per germline, CDR1 KGHSH and CDR2 LQKENI. V trimming: 6 bases; J trimming: 2 bases; junction bases outside the gene matches: 2. CDR3 sequence reads: CASSRQGNYGYTF. The CDR3 nucleotides read TGTGCCAGCTCGAGACAGGGGAACTATGGCTACACCTTC.

The gene calls are TRBV5-1 and TRBJ2-5, with 15 bases aligning to TRBD2. The germline gives CDR1 SGHRS, CDR2 YFSETQ. The length of the CDR3 is 18 residues. V lost 4 bases and J lost 1; bases outside the gene matches: 8. The CDR3 DNA follows: TGCGCCAGCAGCCTTGGGACTAGCGGGGGGCGGGCCCAAGAGACCCAGTACTTC. Its protein is CASSLGTSGGRAQETQYF.

J is TRBJ1-2 and V is TRBV7-2; 7 bases are a match to TRBD1. The ends lost 3 bases at V and 7 bases at J; junction bases unmatched: 5. The CDR3 is 13 amino acids. Germline V gives CDR1 SGHTA, CDR2 FQGNSA. The CDR3 DNA reads TGTGCCAGCAGCTTCCGGGACAGACGTGGCTACACCTTC. Translation: CASSFRDRRGYTF.

The rearrangement joins TRBV28 to TRBJ1-4; D is unclear. Germline CDR1 reads MDHEN; CDR2 reads SYDVKM. CDR3 length: 14 amino acids. The ends were cut back, 6 bases at V and 3 bases at J, with 11 bases in the middle. This CDR3 reads CASSLAGANEKLFF. The CDR3 region has the DNA TGTGCCAGCAGCCTAGCCGGGGCTAATGAAAAACTGTTTTTT.

This clone was observed once. J is TRBJ1-3 and V is TRBV10-3; D uncertain. Deletions cut 8 bases from V and 3 bases from J, with 17 bases between. This CDR3 is built from 15 residues. Germline V gene lookup returns CDR1 ENHRY and CDR2 SYGVKD. CDR3 residues: CAIAADGRGGNTIYF. CDR3 sequence (DNA): TGTGCCATCGCTGCCGACGGGCGGGGTGGAAACACCATATATTTT.

The chain employs TRBV7-3 and TRBJ1-1, with 8 bases fitting TRBD1. V gave up 4 bases and J gave up 8 bases; unmatched junction bases: 6. In germline, CDR1 is SGHTA, CDR2 FQGTGA. The CDR3 extends over 13 amino acids. In DNA form, the CDR3 reads TGTGCCAGCAGCTCAATAGGACAGGGAGAAGCTTTCTTT. Translating gives CASSSIGQGEAFF.